Presented here are 26 T cell receptor beta chains from one specimen sequenced in a study of T cell responses to AZD1222 COVID-19 vaccine. Data came from immunoSEQ multiplex PCR; TCRdb stores just in-frame clones and leaves some out. The sample records approximately 140,000 clones, 80% to 95% being singletons. Sequencing used peripheral blood, obtained 28 days after the second AZD1222 dose. All receptors come from an adult who received the AZD1222 COVID-19 vaccine.

The chain links TRBV7-9 to TRBJ2-5; 9 bases line up with TRBD2. This CDR3 comprises 16 residues. V lost 2 bases and J lost 0; bases outside the gene matches: 4. CDR1 SEHNR and CDR2 FQNEAQ come from the germline V gene (reference sequence). CDR3 in amino acids: CASSLSSGGHQETQYF. The CDR3 DNA follows: TGTGCCAGCAGCTTAAGTAGCGGGGGCCACCAAGAGACCCAGTACTTC. Full variable domain (outside the CDR3, taken from reference TRBV7-9 and TRBJ2-5): DTGVSQNPRHKITKRGQNVTFRCDPISEHNRLYWYRQTLGQGPEFLTYFQNEAQLEKSRLLSDRFSAERPKGSFSTLEIQRTEQGDSAMYLCASSLSSGGHQETQYFGPGTRLLVL.

This chain's CDR3 is CAWSPFREKLFF. CDR3 DNA sequence: TGTGCCTGGAGTCCCTTTCGTGAAAAACTGTTTTTT. This chain uses TRBV30 with TRBJ1-4; D unresolved. This CDR3 is 12 amino acids long. Trimming removed 2 bases from V and 7 bases from J, with 8 bases in between. Per the germline V gene, CDR1 is GTSNPN and CDR2 is SVGIG (reference sequence).

This chain joins TRBV3-1 (or the pseudogene TRBV3-2) and TRBJ1-2; D might be TRBD1 (5 bases). V was cut by 3 bases and J by 7 bases, with 9 bases left in between. The CDR3 is 12 amino acids. CDR1 LGHDT and CDR2 YNNKEL come from the germline V gene (reference sequence). As DNA, the CDR3 is TGTGCCAGCAGCCAGGGACGGGGTGGCTACACCTTC. It translates to CASSQGRGGYTF.

The chain links TRBV11-2 to TRBJ1-2, with 10 bases matching TRBD1. The length of the CDR3 is 13 residues. J lost 8 bases, V lost 4 bases, and 4 bases had no gene match. Germline V CDR1 and CDR2: SGHAT, FQNNGV. The CDR3 here is CASSSGQGLGYTF. DNA for the CDR3: TGTGCCAGCAGCTCGGGACAGGGGTTAGGCTACACCTTC.

The chain carries TRBV9 and TRBJ2-5; no firm D call. The CDR3 totals 13 residues. V gave up 0 bases and J gave up 1 base, with 4 bases separating them. The germline V gene encodes CDR1 SGDLS and CDR2 YYNGEE. The CDR3 DNA reads TGTGCCAGCAGCGTAGCGGCCCAAGAGACCCAGTACTTC. It encodes CASSVAAQETQYF. Based on the CDR3 plus reference TRBV9 and TRBJ2-5, the full variable domain is DSGVTQTPKHLITATGQRVTLRCSPRSGDLSVYWYQQSLDQGLQFLIQYYNGEERAKGNILERFSAQQFPDLHSELNLSSLELGDSALYFCASSVAAQETQYFGPGTRLLVL.

CDR3 nucleotides: TGTGCCAGCTCACCATCCCGGGATCTGTATGGCTACACCTTC. Encoded protein: CASSPSRDLYGYTF. V usage is TRBV18 and J usage is TRBJ1-2, with D unresolved. The CDR3 loop spans 14 amino acids. V dropped 2 bases and J dropped 5 bases, with 12 bases sitting between them. Germline V lookup: CDR1 KGHSH, CDR2 LQKENI.

The chain uses TRBV28 and TRBJ2-2, with TRBD2 matching 9 bases. Germline CDR1 reads MDHEN; CDR2 reads SYDVKM. This CDR3 is built from 15 residues. J gave up 7 bases and V 3 bases, and 6 bases lay outside the gene matches. This chain's CDR3 is CASSFGAGGGGELFF. As DNA, the CDR3 is TGTGCCAGCAGTTTCGGAGCGGGAGGTGGCGGGGAGCTGTTTTTT. Based on the CDR3 plus reference TRBV28 and TRBJ2-2, the full variable domain is DVKVTQSSRYLVKRTGEKVFLECVQDMDHENMFWYRQDPGLGLRLIYFSYDVKMKEKGDIPEGYSVSREKKERFSLILESASTNQTSMYLCASSFGAGGGGELFFGEGSRLTVL.

The rearrangement uses TRBV19 and TRBJ2-7; D assignment may be TRBD1 or TRBD2 (5 bases each). The germline gives CDR1 LNHDA, CDR2 SQIVND (reference sequence). Trimming removed 3 bases at V and 6 bases at J, with 21 bases between. This CDR3 has 16 amino acids. In nucleotides, the CDR3 is TGTGCCAGTAGTATCCTGGTAGGGTTGGGACGTTTCGAGCAGTACTTC. It yields the protein CASSILVGLGRFEQYF.

In this sample, this clone turned up a few times. This rearrangement joins TRBV29-1 to TRBJ1-2; D unresolved. V dropped 6 bases and J dropped 0 bases, with 5 bases sitting between them. This CDR3 is 11 amino acids long. Germline V gene sequence: CDR1 SQVTM, CDR2 ANQGSEA. Written as DNA, the CDR3 is TGCAGCGTCTATTCTAACTATGGCTACACCTTC. Translation gives CSVYSNYGYTF.

The chain uses TRBV7-8 and TRBJ1-5; 8 positions agree with TRBD1. Germline V lookup: CDR1 SGHVS, CDR2 FQNEAQ. With 5 bases clipped from V and 4 bases from J, the junction kept 13 bases outside the gene matches. CDR3 size: 17 residues. The CDR3 loop reads CASSLGQAALANQPQHF. The CDR3 nucleotides read TGTGCCAGCAGCCTGGGACAGGCCGCGCTAGCGAATCAGCCCCAGCATTTT.

The chain is built from TRBV5-4 and TRBJ2-3; D call uncertain. The germline V gene has CDR1 SGHNT and CDR2 YYREEE (reference sequence). This CDR3 comprises 14 residues. V dropped 0 bases and J dropped 8 bases, with 13 bases sitting between them. Written as DNA, the CDR3 is TGTGCCAGCAGCTTGGGAAGAACGGGTGGTACGCAGTATTTT. Its translation is CASSLGRTGGTQYF.

The chain recombines TRBV7-8 with TRBJ1-2; tentative D call: TRBD1 (6 bases). Trimming pared 3 bases from V and 8 bases from J, leaving 13 bases between. The CDR3 extends over 13 amino acids. CDR1 and CDR2 (germline): SGHVS, FQNEAQ. CDR3 in amino acids: CASSLEIGGGYTF. The CDR3 DNA is TGTGCCAGCAGCTTGGAAATCGGGGGCGGCTACACCTTC.

The chain combines TRBV28 with TRBJ2-2; D unclear. The germline V and J ends were trimmed by 3 bases and 7 bases, with 12 bases remaining between them. The CDR3 has 14 residues. Germline CDR1 reads MDHEN; CDR2 reads SYDVKM. CDR3 DNA: TGTGCCAGCAGTTTCCGGACGGGTGGCGGGGAGCTGTTTTTT. This sequence encodes CASSFRTGGGELFF.

The chain recombines TRBV14 with TRBJ1-4; D unresolved. Trimming took off 2 bases at V and 8 bases at J, with 9 bases between the two ends. The CDR3 has 13 amino acids. CDR1 SGHDN and CDR2 FVKESK come from the germline V gene. The CDR3, as DNA: TGTGCCAGCAGCCAAAACATAGGGGAAAAACTGTTTTTT. It codes for CASSQNIGEKLFF.

As regards this clone: An end of the junction does not agree with germline; a read error may underlie this. The J gene is TRBJ2-7, the V gene TRBV11-3; D is possibly TRBD2 (6 bases). The CDR3 is made up of 14 amino acids. Germline loops: CDR1 SGHNT, CDR2 YENEEA. The CDR3 DNA reads as TGTGCCAGCACCTTAGACCAACGGGGGTACGAGCAGTACTTC. It translates to CASTLDQRGYEQYF.

This chain joins TRBV3-1 (or the pseudogene TRBV3-2) and TRBJ2-1; 10 bases line up with TRBD1. CDR1 is LGHDT and CDR2 is YNNKEL in the germline V gene (reference sequence). J was trimmed by 8 bases and V by 1 base; bases with no gene match: 8. The CDR3 length is 16 residues. The CDR3 loop is CASSQARDRGSDEQFF. The CDR3 DNA reads TGTGCCAGCAGCCAAGCCCGGGACAGGGGTTCAGATGAGCAGTTCTTC.

This clone showed up just once. This chain uses TRBV2 with TRBJ2-3; D may match TRBD1 or TRBD2 (8 bases each). The CDR3 runs to 21 residues. V lost 7 bases and J 0 bases, leaving 32 bases between the germline ends. Germline lookup yields CDR1 SNHLY and CDR2 FYNNEI. The CDR3 coding sequence is TGTGCCAGCACCAGACAGGGGACCTTAGCGGGACAAAACTCTAGCACAGATACGCAGTATTTT. Translating gives CASTRQGTLAGQNSSTDTQYF.

The chain recombines TRBV5-1 with TRBJ2-3, with D tentatively TRBD1 (6 bases). V was pared by 4 bases and J by 0 bases, with 12 bases between. Germline V lookup: CDR1 SGHRS, CDR2 YFSETQ. The CDR3 is made up of 15 amino acids. As DNA, the CDR3 is TGCGCCAGCAGCACCGAACAGGGAAGCACAGATACGCAGTATTTT. Protein product: CASSTEQGSTDTQYF.

The V and J genes are TRBV15 and TRBJ1-6; TRBD1 might be the D (5 bases). The ends were cut back, 0 bases at V and 6 bases at J, with 12 bases in the middle. CDR1 and CDR2 (germline): LNHNV, YYDKDF (reference sequence). This CDR3 spans 16 amino acids. CDR3 coding DNA: TGTGCCACCAGCAGAGATATAGCAGGGTCTAATTCACCCCTCCACTTT. Translation gives CATSRDIAGSNSPLHF.

The chain has TRBV5-5 and TRBJ2-5; TRBD1 matches 8 bases. The CDR3 runs 15 residues. Germline assignment: CDR1 SGHKS and CDR2 YYEKEE (reference sequence). Trimming at V came to 4 bases and at J to 6 bases, leaving 11 bases not matched to a gene. The CDR3 reads CASSELGQGPKTQYF. CDR3 DNA: TGTGCCAGCAGCGAATTAGGACAGGGCCCAAAGACCCAGTACTTC.

This clone has only a few counts. The chain is built from TRBV3-1 (or the pseudogene TRBV3-2) and TRBJ1-5; no clear D. CDR3 size: 14 residues. From germline, CDR1 is LGHDT and CDR2 YNNKEL (reference sequence). V was shortened by 6 bases and J by 1 base, with 10 bases between the two germline ends. CDR3: CASSDDLSNQPQHF. The CDR3 region has the DNA TGTGCCAGCAGTGATGACTTAAGCAATCAGCCCCAGCATTTT.

This clone appeared a single time. The genes are TRBV9 and TRBJ2-2; the match to TRBD2 covers 8 bases. Per germline, CDR1 SGDLS and CDR2 YYNGEE. This CDR3 contains 15 residues. The J segment lost 5 bases and the V segment lost 0 bases, leaving 3 bases of the junction unmatched. CDR3 nucleotide sequence: TGTGCCAGCAGCGTAGACGGGAGGGCGACCGGGGAGCTGTTTTTT. Amino acids: CASSVDGRATGELFF.

The CDR3 loop reads CASSETNYGYTF. For the CDR3, the DNA is TGTGCCAGCAGCGAGACCAACTATGGCTACACCTTC. V and J are TRBV9 and TRBJ1-2; D is unclear. The germline V and J ends were trimmed by 3 bases and 2 bases, with 5 bases remaining between them. Germline lookup yields CDR1 SGDLS and CDR2 YYNGEE. CDR3 length: 12 amino acids.

The V gene is TRBV10-3, the J gene TRBJ2-1; a weak D match, TRBD1 (6 bases). Germline values: CDR1 ENHRY, CDR2 SYGVKD. V was pared by 5 bases and J by 6 bases, with 17 bases between. This CDR3 region has 15 residues. CDR3 protein: CAISPQGPSGNEQFF. The CDR3 bases are TGTGCCATCAGTCCTCAGGGGCCTTCGGGCAATGAGCAGTTCTTC.

This clone was seen a single time. The chain joins TRBV6-2 or TRBV6-3 to TRBJ2-2, with D tentatively TRBD1 (5 bases). The germline CDR1 and CDR2 sequences are MNHEY and SVGEGT. The CDR3 has 15 residues. Trimming pared 1 base from V and 7 bases from J, leaving 13 bases between. CDR3 in amino acids: CASSYWQGSLGELFF. Here the CDR3 DNA reads TGTGCCAGCAGTTACTGGCAGGGTAGTCTCGGGGAGCTGTTTTTT.

This chain's CDR3 is CASSSTPAGQTQYF. Written as DNA, the CDR3 is TGTGCCAGTAGTTCAACCCCAGCCGGGCAGACCCAGTACTTC. The chain has TRBV19 and TRBJ2-5, with D hard to call. V was cut by 5 bases and J by 6 bases, with 16 bases left in between. CDR1 is LNHDA, CDR2 SQIVND, per germline (reference sequence). The CDR3 length is 14 residues.